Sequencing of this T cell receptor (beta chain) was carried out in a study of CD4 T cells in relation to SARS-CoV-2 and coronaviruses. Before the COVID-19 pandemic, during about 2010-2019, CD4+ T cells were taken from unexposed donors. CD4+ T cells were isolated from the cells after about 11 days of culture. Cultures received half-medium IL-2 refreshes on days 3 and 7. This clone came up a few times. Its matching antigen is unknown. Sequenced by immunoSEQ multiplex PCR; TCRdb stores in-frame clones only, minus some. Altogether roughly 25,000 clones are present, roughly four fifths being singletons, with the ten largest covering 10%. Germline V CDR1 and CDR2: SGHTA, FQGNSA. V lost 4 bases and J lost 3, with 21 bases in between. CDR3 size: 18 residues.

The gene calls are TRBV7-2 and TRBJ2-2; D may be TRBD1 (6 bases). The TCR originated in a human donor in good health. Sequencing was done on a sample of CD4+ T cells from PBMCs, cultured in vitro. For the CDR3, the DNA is TGTGCCAGCAGCTCAGTAGCCCAGGGGTTTTATGACACCGGGGAGCTGTTTTTT. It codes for CASSSVAQGFYDTGELFF.